This TCR beta chain was retrieved from a study of cytomegalovirus exposure and HLA in healthy donors. Study-wide results and caveats: Reports indicated that the classifier achieved high specificity and sensitivity in diagnosing cytomegalovirus status.

The CDR3 loop spans 15 amino acids. J lost 2 bases, V lost 9 bases, and 11 bases had no gene match. CDR1 is LNHDA and CDR2 is SQIVND in the germline V gene (reference sequence). Remarks on this clone: The antigen remains unidentified.

Generated by immunoSEQ multiplex PCR, the TCRdb table keeps only in-frame clones and is missing some. The sample includes about 60,000 clones, over 85% seen only once; the top ten take about 0.95%. The V gene is TRBV19, the J gene TRBJ2-7; 9 bases line up with TRBD1. The clonotype comes from a man younger than 35 in good health and CMV-seronegative. Material: PBMCs. CDR3 residues: CASLLTRQGAYEQYF. The CDR3 DNA sequence: TGTGCCAGCCTTCTCACCCGACAGGGGGCCTACGAGCAGTACTTC.